Included here is one TCR beta chain sequence, with context. This clonotype was seen many times. Its antigen specificity is not known. Qualities for individual bases were not recorded, and no much larger clone is one base off. The sample was run on an Illumina HiSeq 2500. Quantitative 5'-RACE with molecular barcodes was the method used to prepare the TCR beta libraries. From the authors' description of their analysis: A new computational method, built on a probabilistic model of VDJ rearrangement, was used to identify disease-linked TCR variants. The public reads were quality trimmed at Q25 with fastp and then assembled into clones with MiXCR by TCRdb, keeping productive beta chains. Each CDR3 protein appears once, grouped with its most common genes and DNA. TCRdb, not the authors, supplied the V and J calls. The sample includes roughly 240,000 distinct CDR3 sequences, with around 8% observed a single time. The top ten clonotypes cover more than 4.5% of the sample.

This sample is part of a study of CD8 T cells in ankylosing spondylitis (dated by TCRdb to 2015 to 2018). Concerning the study at large: The study profiled T cell receptor beta repertoires in healthy donors and ankylosing spondylitis patients to find disease-linked TCR variants. In total, the full study cohort was made up of 85 to 140 healthy donors and about two dozen ankylosing spondylitis patients. Peripheral blood was sampled, and synovial fluid was also collected from ankylosing spondylitis patients.

Study-level results and caveats: According to the report, matched synovial fluid samples from ankylosing spondylitis patients were significantly enriched for the disease-linked clones. Blood from ankylosing spondylitis patients appeared to be characterized by a TCR beta motif composed of several highly homologous amino acid variants. The disease-linked clones had a CD8+ phenotype and were found at relatively low frequencies in peripheral blood. Some motif variants were previously reported in synovial fluid and blood of reactive arthritis patients, suggesting common disease-initiation mechanisms.

From its cysteine to its phenylalanine, the CDR3 spans 16 amino acids. Only the CDR3 part of the read is kept: 48 bases, read in frame from the first base. Unmatched junction bases come to 7, with V trimmed by 2 bases and J by 7 bases. CDR1 and CDR2, looked up from the germline V gene, are SGHRS and YFSETQ. The sequencing input was blood, either unsorted or a sorted T cell fraction (not recorded which). This clonotype was obtained from a female donor with ankylosing spondylitis or in good health (not recorded which). The chain links TRBV5-1 with TRBJ2-1, with TRBD2 matching 12 junction bases. The encoded CDR3 is CASSFELAGGSNEQFF. The nucleotide sequence reads TGCGCCAGCAGCTTTGAGCTAGCGGGAGGGTCAAATGAGCAGTTCTTC.